This T cell receptor (beta chain) was obtained from a study of blood T cell repertoires in COVID-19. Looking at the study overall: Researchers got acute and convalescent COVID-19 samples from the United States, Italy and Spain. T cells, B-cell-depleted T cells, or PBMCs provided the cDNA or gDNA that served as material.

Germline CDR1 and CDR2: SEHNR and FQNEAQ (reference sequence). The V gene end was trimmed by 5 bases and the J gene end by 1 base; junction bases not matched to a gene: 3. The CDR3 is 15 amino acids. Methods used by the authors: Estimated nucleated cell counts came from reference gene primer amplification. Assay used: immunoSEQ multiplex PCR; TCRdb lists only in-frame clones, some missing. V and J calls and clone size are given by that table; D and trimming were obtained from the DNA. Of under 200,000 clones in the sample, roughly 80% were seen once. This sequence originates from a man aged 55 to 69 with acute or convalescent COVID-19. The sample was peripheral blood. The gene calls are TRBV7-9 and TRBJ1-5; 9 nucleotides match TRBD1. The DNA of the CDR3 is TGTGCCAGCAGCCCGACAGGGGGAAGCAATCAGCCCCAGCATTTT. Its translation is CASSPTGGSNQPQHF.